Below, 10 T cell receptor beta chains from the same sample are listed, as sequenced in a study of tumor-infiltrating lymphocytes in localized non-small cell lung cancer. Data came from immunoSEQ multiplex PCR; TCRdb stores just in-frame clones and leaves some out. The data hold some 30,000 clones, with approximately 83% observed a single time. Input material: lung tumor tissue. These receptors were collected from a human donor with non-small cell lung cancer.

The rearrangement links TRBV30 to TRBJ2-1; 8 bases map to TRBD1. V was clipped by 3 bases and J by 4 bases; unmatched bases: 11. Germline-derived CDR1 and CDR2 are GTSNPN and SVGIG (reference sequence). The CDR3 length is 16 residues. The CDR3 region is CAWRGTGKKSYNEQFF. The CDR3 nucleotides are TGTGCCTGGAGGGGGACAGGTAAAAAATCTTACAATGAGCAGTTCTTC.

This chain links TRBV20-1 with TRBJ2-1; no reliable D call. CDR3 length: 10 amino acids. The germline V gene has CDR1 DFQATT and CDR2 SNEGSKA (reference sequence). Trimming shortened V by 6 bases and J by 8 bases, and 8 bases separated the two germline ends. CDR3 sequence: CSALVDEQFF. DNA of the CDR3: TGCAGTGCCCTAGTCGATGAGCAGTTCTTC.

The V gene is TRBV5-3, the J gene TRBJ2-2, with 8 bases fitting TRBD1. TRBV5-3 counts as an open reading frame of uncertain function. There are 16 residues in the CDR3. V lost 0 bases and J lost 1; bases outside the gene matches: 2. The CDR3 region has the DNA TGTGCCAGAAGCTTGGCCGGACAGGGGAACACCGGGGAGCTGTTTTTT. Residues: CARSLAGQGNTGELFF.

The rearrangement joins TRBV28 to TRBJ2-3, with 7 bases that match TRBD1. Germline assignment: CDR1 MDHEN and CDR2 SYDVKM. J was trimmed by 0 bases and V by 5 bases; bases with no gene match: 5. The CDR3 covers 15 residues. CDR3 sequence: CASSRDSISTDTQYF. The CDR3 bases are TGTGCCAGCAGTAGGGACAGCATAAGCACAGATACGCAGTATTTT.

This sequence joins TRBV9 and TRBJ2-5, with 11 bases identical to TRBD2. The CDR3 is made up of 16 amino acids. J lost 5 bases, V lost 4 bases, and 10 bases had no gene match. Per the germline V gene, CDR1 is SGDLS and CDR2 is YYNGEE. Here the CDR3 reads CASSPTSGGSLETQYF. In DNA, the CDR3 is TGTGCCAGCAGCCCTACTAGCGGGGGTTCCCTGGAGACCCAGTACTTC.

This clone has only one observation. The chain carries TRBV15 and TRBJ2-5; D might be TRBD1 or TRBD2, each matching 5 bases. Trimming shortened V by 7 bases and J by 2 bases, and 11 bases separated the two germline ends. The CDR3 runs 13 residues. Germline assignment: CDR1 LNHNV and CDR2 YYDKDF (reference sequence). CDR3 sequence: CATTRGEQETQYF. The CDR3 coding sequence is TGTGCCACCACTCGAGGGGAACAAGAGACCCAGTACTTC.

CDR3 nucleotides: TGTGCCAGCAGCTTGGGCAGGGAAGAGACCCAGTACTTC. It specifies CASSLGREETQYF. The chain combines TRBV11-2 with TRBJ2-5; D possibly corresponds to TRBD1 (5 bases). The V end was cut by 3 bases, the J end by 3 bases, with 8 bases between. Germline V CDR1 and CDR2: SGHAT, FQNNGV. The CDR3 covers 13 residues.

The chain links TRBV27 to TRBJ1-1, with TRBD1 matching 8 bases. The CDR3 is 16 residues long. Per germline, CDR1 MNHEY and CDR2 SMNVEV (reference sequence). The J segment lost 3 bases and the V segment lost 6 bases, leaving 12 bases of the junction unmatched. CDR3 nucleotides: TGTGCCAGCAGACCAGGGGGCGGCTTTGGTTACACTGAAGCTTTCTTT. This gives the protein CASRPGGGFGYTEAFF.

The chain combines TRBV28 with TRBJ1-4, with a weak D call TRBD1 (6 bases). Germline V lookup: CDR1 MDHEN, CDR2 SYDVKM. CDR3 length: 14 amino acids. Trimming removed 7 bases from V and 3 bases from J, with 12 bases in between. CDR3 amino acids: CASTGTIPNEKLFF. The CDR3 nucleotides are TGTGCCAGCACGGGGACAATTCCTAATGAAAAACTGTTTTTT.

DNA for the CDR3: TGCGCCAGCAGCACCCGGACAGGGGGCGCAGTTACCCAGTACTTC. Translation: CASSTRTGGAVTQYF. The gene calls are TRBV5-1 and TRBJ2-5; 11 nucleotides align to TRBD1. Per the germline V gene, CDR1 is SGHRS and CDR2 is YFSETQ. Trimming removed 4 bases from V and 8 bases from J; junction bases left unmatched: 10. CDR3 size: 15 residues.